The 10 T cell receptor beta chains presented below share a single source sample, sequenced in a study of radiation and T cells in renal cell carcinoma. Regarding time point: baseline pretreatment blood. As for treatment: 15 Gy SBRT to primary tumor, nephrectomy 4 weeks later. Clones were read by immunoSEQ multiplex PCR, and TCRdb kept only the in-frame ones, dropping some. The sample consists of tens of thousands of clones, 82% of them appearing once. The sample in question was blood, obtained from a patient whose treatment included radiotherapy and nephrectomy. Receptors were obtained from a man aged 55 to 69 with renal cell carcinoma.

This clone was found once. This sequence joins TRBV28 and TRBJ2-6; no firm D call. CDR1 and CDR2 from the germline V gene are MDHEN and SYDVKM. V lost 4 bases, J lost 2 bases, and 6 bases lay in between. This CDR3 spans 14 amino acids. CDR3 sequence: CASSYPAGANVLTF. In DNA, the CDR3 is TGTGCCAGCAGTTACCCTGCTGGGGCCAACGTCCTGACTTTC.

V gene TRBV5-4 combines with J gene TRBJ2-7; 10 nucleotides align to TRBD2. V was clipped by 4 bases and J by 0 bases; unmatched bases: 10. Per germline, CDR1 SGHNT and CDR2 YYREEE (reference sequence). The CDR3 contains 17 residues. The DNA of the CDR3 is TGTGCCAGCAGCCCGGGCCTAGCGGGAGTTAGCTCCTACGAGCAGTACTTC. It translates to CASSPGLAGVSSYEQYF. Drawing the rest from reference TRBV5-4 and TRBJ2-7, the complete variable domain is ETGVTQSPTHLIKTRGQQVTLRCSSQSGHNTVSWYQQALGQGPQFIFQYYREEENGRGNFPPRFSGLQFPNYSSELNVNALELDDSALYLCASSPGLAGVSSYEQYFGPGTRLTVT.

The V call is TRBV6-5, the J call TRBJ2-5; 10 bases align to TRBD2. Trimming at V came to 3 bases and at J to 5 bases, leaving 9 bases not matched to a gene. In germline, CDR1 is MNHEY, CDR2 SVGAGI. CDR3 length equals 16 residues. The CDR3 DNA reads TGTGCCAGCAGTTATCCCCCTAGCGGGAGCTGGGAGACCCAGTACTTC. Translation gives CASSYPPSGSWETQYF.

In regard to this clone: At the DNA level, this CDR3 is encoded by other sequences in the same sample as well. The V gene is TRBV5-6, the J gene TRBJ2-5; 7 bases are shared with TRBD1. CDR3 length equals 13 residues. With V trimmed by 2 bases and J by 5 bases, 3 bases remained unmatched. Germline lookup yields CDR1 SGHDT and CDR2 YYEEEE. The CDR3 bases are TGTGCCAGCAGCTTAGGGGGCAGGGAGACCCAGTACTTC. This encodes CASSLGGRETQYF.

V gene TRBV5-1 combines with J gene TRBJ1-1; D not certain. CDR3 size: 13 residues. V lost 0 bases, J lost 1 base, and 4 bases lay in between. Germline assignment: CDR1 SGHRS and CDR2 YFSETQ. This chain's CDR3 is CASSLEGNTEAFF. The CDR3 DNA reads as TGCGCCAGCAGCTTGGAAGGGAACACTGAAGCTTTCTTT.

The chain joins TRBV27 to TRBJ1-1; no firm D call. The V gene lost 3 bases and the J gene lost 2 bases, with 13 bases spanning the gap. The CDR3 totals 15 residues. Germline assignment: CDR1 MNHEY and CDR2 SMNVEV (reference sequence). CDR3 in amino acids: CASSFGGVGNTEAFF. The CDR3 region has the DNA TGTGCCAGCAGTTTTGGAGGTGTCGGCAACACTGAAGCTTTCTTT.

V is TRBV2 and J is TRBJ2-5; the match to TRBD2 covers 13 bases. The CDR3 has 16 amino acids. Germline CDR1 is SNHLY and CDR2 is FYNNEI. J was trimmed by 4 bases and V by 6 bases; bases with no gene match: 8. CDR3 DNA sequence: TGTGCCAGCAGGACTAGCGGGAGGCCCCTTGGAGAGACCCAGTACTTC. Translated: CASRTSGRPLGETQYF. Full variable domain (missing parts from reference TRBV2 and TRBJ2-5): EPEVTQTPSHQVTQMGQEVILRCVPISNHLYFYWYRQILGQKVEFLVSFYNNEISEKSEIFDDQFSVERPDGSNFTLKIRSTKLEDSAMYFCASRTSGRPLGETQYFGPGTRLLVL.

V usage is TRBV14 and J usage is TRBJ2-1; D is unresolved. CDR1 and CDR2 (germline): SGHDN, FVKESK. V was shortened by 0 bases and J by 0 bases, with 6 bases between the two germline ends. The CDR3 extends over 15 amino acids. CDR3 sequence (DNA): TGTGCCAGCAGCCAAGACGCTCGCTCCTACAATGAGCAGTTCTTC. Translated, it gives CASSQDARSYNEQFF.

V gene TRBV5-1 combines with J gene TRBJ2-3; D is perhaps TRBD2 (5 bases). In germline, CDR1 is SGHRS, CDR2 YFSETQ. Trimming removed 2 bases from V and 0 bases from J, with 13 bases in between. The CDR3 spans 16 residues. The CDR3 loop is CASSFGGRTSTDTQYF. For the CDR3, the DNA is TGCGCCAGCAGCTTTGGCGGGCGAACTAGCACAGATACGCAGTATTTT.

The chain is built from TRBV30 and TRBJ2-2; no clear D gene. V was cut by 4 bases and J by 7 bases, with 10 bases left in between. The CDR3 has 12 amino acids. Germline lookup yields CDR1 GTSNPN and CDR2 SVGIG (reference sequence). CDR3 amino acids: CAWTPDRGELFF. The CDR3 bases are TGTGCCTGGACCCCAGATCGCGGGGAGCTGTTTTTT. The variable domain in full, completed from reference TRBV30 and TRBJ2-2, reads SQTIHQWPATLVQPVGSPLSLECTVEGTSNPNLYWYRQAAGRGLQLLFYSVGIGQISSEVPQNLSASRPQDRQFILSSKKLLLSDSGFYLCAWTPDRGELFFGEGSRLTVL.